This T cell receptor beta chain was recorded in a study of PD-L1 blockade in urothelial cancer. Study context: The authors examined blood 3 weeks (second dose) and 6 weeks after treatment start. Typically, measured as a median, blood samples had 110,000 to 150,000 T cells.

Findings and limits, study-wide: Below-median TCR clonality that was measured in pretreatment blood predicted better survival.

The V and J ends lost 4 bases and 3 bases respectively, with 19 bases between them. The CDR3 spans 17 residues. Germline lookup yields CDR1 SGHNT and CDR2 YYREEE (reference sequence). Time point here: pretreatment peripheral blood. Synthetic analogs of TCR templates were spiked into every PCR. Sequenced by immunoSEQ multiplex PCR; TCRdb stores in-frame clones only, minus some. The table shows under 55,000 clones, with about 80% occurring only once. Note on this clone: Its antigen is undetermined.

Specimen: PBMCs, collected around atezolizumab (anti-PD-L1) treatment. This chain joins TRBV5-4 and TRBJ2-2; TRBD2 is a possible D gene (6 bases). This TCR was recovered from a man aged 65 to 85 with urothelial cancer. The CDR3 region is CASSLPTGEVDTGELFF. In DNA, the CDR3 is TGTGCCAGCAGCCTACCTACTGGGGAGGTGGACACCGGGGAGCTGTTTTTT. The variable domain in full, with the rest retrieved from reference TRBV5-4 and TRBJ2-2, is ETGVTQSPTHLIKTRGQQVTLRCSSQSGHNTVSWYQQALGQGPQFIFQYYREEENGRGNFPPRFSGLQFPNYSSELNVNALELDDSALYLCASSLPTGEVDTGELFFGEGSRLTVL.